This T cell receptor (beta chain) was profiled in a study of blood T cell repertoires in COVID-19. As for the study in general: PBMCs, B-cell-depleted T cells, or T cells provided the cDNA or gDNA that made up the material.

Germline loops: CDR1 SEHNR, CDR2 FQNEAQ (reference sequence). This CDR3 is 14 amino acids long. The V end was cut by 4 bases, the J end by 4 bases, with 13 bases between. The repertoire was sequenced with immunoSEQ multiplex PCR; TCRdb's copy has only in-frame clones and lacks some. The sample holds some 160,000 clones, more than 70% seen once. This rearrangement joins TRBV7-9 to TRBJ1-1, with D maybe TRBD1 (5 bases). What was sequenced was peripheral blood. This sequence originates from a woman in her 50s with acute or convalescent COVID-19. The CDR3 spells CASSWGGVSTEAFF. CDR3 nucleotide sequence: TGTGCCAGCAGCTGGGGCGGGGTGAGCACTGAAGCTTTCTTT. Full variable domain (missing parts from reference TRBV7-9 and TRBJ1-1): DTGVSQNPRHKITKRGQNVTFRCDPISEHNRLYWYRQTLGQGPEFLTYFQNEAQLEKSRLLSDRFSAERPKGSFSTLEIQRTEQGDSAMYLCASSWGGVSTEAFFGQGTRLTVV.